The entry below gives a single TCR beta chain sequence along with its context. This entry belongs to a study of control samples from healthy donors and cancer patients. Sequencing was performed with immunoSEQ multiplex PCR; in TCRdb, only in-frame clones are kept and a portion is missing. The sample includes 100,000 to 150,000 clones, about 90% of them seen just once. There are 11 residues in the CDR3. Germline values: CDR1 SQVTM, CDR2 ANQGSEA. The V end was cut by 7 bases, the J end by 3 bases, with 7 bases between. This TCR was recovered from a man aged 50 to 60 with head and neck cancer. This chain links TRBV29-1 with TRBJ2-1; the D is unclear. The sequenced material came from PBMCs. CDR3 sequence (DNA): TGCAGCGATCTACGCTACAATGAGCAGTTCTTC. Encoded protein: CSDLRYNEQFF.